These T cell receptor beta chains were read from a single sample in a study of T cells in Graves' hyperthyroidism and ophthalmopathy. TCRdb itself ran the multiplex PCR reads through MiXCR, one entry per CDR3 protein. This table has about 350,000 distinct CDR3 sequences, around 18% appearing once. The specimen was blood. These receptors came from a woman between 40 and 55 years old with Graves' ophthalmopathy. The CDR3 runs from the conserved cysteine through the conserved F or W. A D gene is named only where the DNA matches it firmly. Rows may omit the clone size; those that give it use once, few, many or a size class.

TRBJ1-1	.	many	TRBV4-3	TGCGCCAGCAGCCAAGAAGTATCCGGGACAGAAGCTTTCTTT	CASSQEVSGTEAFF
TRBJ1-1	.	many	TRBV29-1	TGCAGCGTTGTAGCTGAGAACACTGAAGCTTTCTTT	CSVVAENTEAFF
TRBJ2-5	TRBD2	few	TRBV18	TGTGCCAGCTCACCCGGGACTAGCGGGAGGGCAGAGACCCAGTACTTC	CASSPGTSGRAETQYF
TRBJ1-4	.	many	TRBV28	TGTGCCAGCAGTTTGGCAGGACGGGGGAAACTGTTTTTT	CASSLAGRGKLFF
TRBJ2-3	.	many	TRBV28	TGTGCCAGCAGGACGAACAGGGGCACAGATACGCAGTATTTT	CASRTNRGTDTQYF
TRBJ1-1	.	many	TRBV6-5	TGTGCCAGCTGTTCCCTGAACACTGAAGCTTTCTTT	CASCSLNTEAFF
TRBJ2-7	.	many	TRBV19	TGTGCCAGTAGTATCGGGGGATCCTACGGGCAGTACTTC	CASSIGGSYGQYF
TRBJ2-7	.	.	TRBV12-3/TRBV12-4	TGTGCCAGCAGTTCTACGGGACAAATTACCTACGAGCAGTACTTC	CASSSTGQITYEQYF
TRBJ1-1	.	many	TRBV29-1	TGCAGCGTTTCCAGCGGCAACACTGAAGCTTTCTTT	CSVSSGNTEAFF
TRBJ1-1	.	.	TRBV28	TGTGCCAGCAGTCCAGGGAAAGCTTTCTTT	CASSPGKAFF
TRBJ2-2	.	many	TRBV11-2	TGTGCCAGCAGCTTAGGATACACCGGGGAGCTGTTTTTT	CASSLGYTGELFF
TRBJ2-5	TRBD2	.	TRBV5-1	TGCGCCAGCAGTCCAGGACTAGCGGGAAGGCAAGAGACCCAGTACTTC	CASSPGLAGRQETQYF
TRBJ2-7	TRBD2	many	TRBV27	TGTGCCAGCGGAGAATCGGGACTAGCGGAAATCGAGCAGTACTTC	CASGESGLAEIEQYF
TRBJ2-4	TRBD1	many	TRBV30	TGTGCCTGGGGTCGGACAGGGATAAACATTCAGTACTTC	CAWGRTGINIQYF
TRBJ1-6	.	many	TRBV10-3	TGTGCCATCAGTGATCCTGCTCGTGGATCACCCCTCCACTTT	CAISDPARGSPLHF
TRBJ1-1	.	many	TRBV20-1	TGCAGTGCTAGAGAGGGGTCGGGAGCTTTCTTT	CSAREGSGAFF
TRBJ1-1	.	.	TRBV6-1	TGTGCCAGCAGTGAAGCGGCTCCAGCTTTCTTT	CASSEAAPAFF
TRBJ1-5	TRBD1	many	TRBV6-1	TGTGCCAGCAATACAGGGGGCGCGGGCAATCAGCCCCAGCATTTT	CASNTGGAGNQPQHF
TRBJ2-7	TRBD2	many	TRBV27	TGTGCCAGCATGGGAGGGGCTCGCGAGCAGTACTTC	CASMGGAREQYF
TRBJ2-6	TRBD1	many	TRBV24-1	TGTGCCACCAGTGATCCCGGGACAGGGGGCCCGGGGGCCAACGTCCTGACTTTC	CATSDPGTGGPGANVLTF
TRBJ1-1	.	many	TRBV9	TGTGCCAGCAGGAAAGGGGGGGGGTCGAACACTGAAGCTTTCTTT	CASRKGGGSNTEAFF
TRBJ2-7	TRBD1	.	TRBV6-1	TGTGCCAGCAGTGTTACCGGGACAGCGAGCTCCTACGAGCAGTACTTC	CASSVTGTASSYEQYF
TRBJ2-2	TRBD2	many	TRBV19	TGTGCCAGCAACCTAGCGGGGGCGAACACCGGGGAGCTGTTTTTT	CASNLAGANTGELFF
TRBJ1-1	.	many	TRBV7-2	TGTGCCAGCAGCTTAGAGAGGGGTATGAACACTGAAGCTTTCTTT	CASSLERGMNTEAFF
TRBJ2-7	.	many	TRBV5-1	TGCGCCAGCAGCTTCAAGGGGGGAACCTACGAGCAGTACTTC	CASSFKGGTYEQYF
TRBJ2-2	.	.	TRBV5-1	TGCGCCAGCAGCCACGGGGCTCCCCGCGCCGGGGAGCTGTTTTTT	CASSHGAPRAGELFF
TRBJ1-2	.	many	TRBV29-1	TGCAGCGTTGGAGGGGATACAAACTATGGCTACACCTTC	CSVGGDTNYGYTF
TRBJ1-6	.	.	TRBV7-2	TGTGCCAGCAAAGGGGGAGGGTTGAATTCACCCCTCCACTTT	CASKGGGLNSPLHF
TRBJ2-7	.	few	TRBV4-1	TGCGCCAGCAGCCACGCCAGCGTCCAGGGCGAGCAGTACTTC	CASSHASVQGEQYF
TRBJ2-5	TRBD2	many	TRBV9	TGTGCCAGCAGCGTAGCGGCTAGCGGGAGAGGAGAGACCCAGTACTTC	CASSVAASGRGETQYF
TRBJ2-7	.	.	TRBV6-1	TGTGCCAGCAGATCCACTTCCTACGAGCAGTACTTC	CASRSTSYEQYF
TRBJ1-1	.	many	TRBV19	TGTGCCAGTAGTATGGGCGCCCTTGTGAACACTGAAGCTTTCTTT	CASSMGALVNTEAFF
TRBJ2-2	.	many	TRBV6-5	TGTGCCAGCAGTTACTCATCGGCTAGGCGTTATGTCGGGGAGCTGTTTTTT	CASSYSSARRYVGELFF
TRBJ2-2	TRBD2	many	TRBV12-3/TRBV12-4	TGTGCCAGCAGTCCAGCGGGAGGTAGTACCGGGGAGCTGTTTTTT	CASSPAGGSTGELFF
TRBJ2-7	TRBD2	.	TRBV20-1	TGCAGTGTAAACCTAGCGGACTACGAGCAGTACTTC	CSVNLADYEQYF
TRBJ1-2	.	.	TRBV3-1	TGTGCCAGCAGCCGGGAGGGACCTGGGCTCTATGGCTACACCTTC	CASSREGPGLYGYTF
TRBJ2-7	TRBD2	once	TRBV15	TGTGCCACCAGCAGAGATCGTCTAGCGGGAGACTACGAGCAGTACTTC	CATSRDRLAGDYEQYF
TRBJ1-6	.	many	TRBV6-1	TGTGCCAGCAGCAACCGGGGACGGGATAATTCACCCCTCCACTTT	CASSNRGRDNSPLHF
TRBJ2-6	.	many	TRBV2	TGTGCCAGTCCTAAGGGAAGGGCTGGGGCCAACGTCCTGACTTTC	CASPKGRAGANVLTF
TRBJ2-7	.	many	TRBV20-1	TGCAGTGCCCTAGTCGGCGGATACGAGCAGTACTTC	CSALVGGYEQYF
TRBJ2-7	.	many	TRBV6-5	TGTGCCAGCAGTTACTCGATACTGTACGAGCAGTACTTC	CASSYSILYEQYF
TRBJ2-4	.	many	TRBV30	TGTGCCTGGAGGGAGGAACCGGGACAACTAGCCAAAAACATTCAGTACTTC	CAWREEPGQLAKNIQYF
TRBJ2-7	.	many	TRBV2	TGTGCCAGCAGTGAGAGAGGAAAGTCCTACGAGCAGTACTTC	CASSERGKSYEQYF
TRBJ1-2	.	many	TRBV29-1	TGCAGCGCACGGGGGGCTAACTATGGCTACACCTTC	CSARGANYGYTF
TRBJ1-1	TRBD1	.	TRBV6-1	TGTGCCAGCAGAACCTTTGACAGGGCAAACACTGAAGCTTTCTTT	CASRTFDRANTEAFF
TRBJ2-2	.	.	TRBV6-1	TGTGCCAGCAGTCGGGACACCTACACCGGGGAGCTGTTTTTT	CASSRDTYTGELFF
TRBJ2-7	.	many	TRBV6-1	TGTGCCAGCAGTGATCGAGACAGGTTTTCCTACGAGCAGTACTTC	CASSDRDRFSYEQYF
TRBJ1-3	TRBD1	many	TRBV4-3	TGCGCCAGCAGCCAGGAAGCCGGGACAGGGGCTCTCTCTGGAAACACCATATATTTT	CASSQEAGTGALSGNTIYF
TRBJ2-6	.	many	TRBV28	TGTGCCAGCAGTTTATCCGTAGGGCTTTCTGGGGCCAACGTCCTGACTTTC	CASSLSVGLSGANVLTF
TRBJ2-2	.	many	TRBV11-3	TGTGCCAGCAGCAGGGGTTACACCGGGGAGCTGTTTTTT	CASSRGYTGELFF